Below are 24 T cell receptor beta chains sequenced from a single sample in a study of cytotoxic CD8 clonotypes in ibrutinib-treated CLL. Repertoires were generated with immunoSEQ multiplex PCR, while TCRdb's copy carries only in-frame clones and drops some. The sample holds about 310,000 clones, 80% seen once. The sample in question was PBMCs, obtained before ibrutinib treatment. Receptor source: a human donor with chronic lymphocytic leukemia.

The rearrangement uses TRBV27 and TRBJ2-2; possibly TRBD2 for D (6 bases). Germline CDR1 reads MNHEY; CDR2 reads SMNVEV (reference sequence). V was shortened by 7 bases and J by 6 bases, with 21 bases between the two germline ends. The CDR3 is made up of 16 amino acids. The CDR3 sequence: CASMGSFGGAAGELFF. CDR3 nucleotides: TGTGCCAGCATGGGTAGTTTCGGAGGGGCGGCCGGGGAGCTGTTTTTT.

There are a few counts of this clone. This rearrangement joins TRBV2 to TRBJ2-3, with D maybe TRBD1 (5 bases). V was cut by 3 bases and J by 3 bases, with 13 bases left in between. From germline, CDR1 is SNHLY and CDR2 FYNNEI. The CDR3 is made up of 15 amino acids. CDR3 loop: CASSESQGVTDTQYF. For the CDR3, the DNA is TGTGCCAGCAGTGAGTCGCAGGGTGTAACAGATACGCAGTATTTT.

The chain joins TRBV28 to TRBJ2-5; D gene ambiguous. The germline V gene encodes CDR1 MDHEN and CDR2 SYDVKM. V lost 5 bases to trimming and J lost 3 bases, with 16 bases between them. The CDR3 length is 15 residues. CDR3 DNA: TGTGCCAGCAGTCAAGGGCAGGCAGCTGAAGAGACCCAGTACTTC. It codes for CASSQGQAAEETQYF.

V is TRBV30 and J is TRBJ2-1, with D hard to call. The ends were cut back, 1 base at V and 0 bases at J, with 7 bases in the middle. Germline loops: CDR1 GTSNPN, CDR2 SVGIG (reference sequence). There are 14 residues in the CDR3. CDR3 in amino acids: CAWSDDGSYNEQFF. CDR3 nucleotide sequence: TGTGCCTGGAGTGACGACGGCTCCTACAATGAGCAGTTCTTC.

The genes are TRBV7-9 and TRBJ2-5; D tentatively reads TRBD1 or TRBD2 (5 bases each). With 2 bases removed from V and 5 bases from J, the gap between germline ends came to 12 bases. Germline V CDR1 and CDR2: SEHNR, FQNEAQ (reference sequence). The CDR3 covers 14 residues. Here the CDR3 DNA reads TGTGCCAGCAGCTTACAGGGAGACGGGGAGACCCAGTACTTC. Translation: CASSLQGDGETQYF. Looking up the rest from reference TRBV7-9 and TRBJ2-5 gives the full variable domain: DTGVSQNPRHKITKRGQNVTFRCDPISEHNRLYWYRQTLGQGPEFLTYFQNEAQLEKSRLLSDRFSAERPKGSFSTLEIQRTEQGDSAMYLCASSLQGDGETQYFGPGTRLLVL.

This chain connects TRBV30 to TRBJ2-1; no definite D call. Trimming took off 3 bases at V and 6 bases at J, with 6 bases between the two ends. Per the germline V gene, CDR1 is GTSNPN and CDR2 is SVGIG (reference sequence). There are 11 residues in the CDR3. The CDR3 loop reads CAWRTLNEQFF. CDR3 nucleotide sequence: TGTGCCTGGAGGACCCTCAATGAGCAGTTCTTC. Full variable domain (remainder filled in from reference TRBV30 and TRBJ2-1): SQTIHQWPATLVQPVGSPLSLECTVEGTSNPNLYWYRQAAGRGLQLLFYSVGIGQISSEVPQNLSASRPQDRQFILSSKKLLLSDSGFYLCAWRTLNEQFFGPGTRLTVL.

The V and J genes are TRBV9 and TRBJ1-3; D unclear. Germline-derived CDR1 and CDR2 are SGDLS and YYNGEE. V was clipped by 2 bases and J by 0 bases, with 9 bases between them. This CDR3 is built from 15 residues. This chain's CDR3 is CASSVIESSGNTIYF. The CDR3 coding sequence is TGTGCCAGCAGCGTCATCGAATCCTCTGGAAACACCATATATTTT.

V and J are TRBV7-6 and TRBJ1-4, with D possibly TRBD1 on 6 matching bases. CDR1 is SGHVS and CDR2 is FNYEAQ in the germline V gene. V gave up 4 bases and J gave up 5 bases, with 11 bases separating them. The CDR3 has 14 amino acids. The CDR3 reads CASSSDSQNEKLFF. The CDR3 DNA reads TGTGCCAGCAGCTCGGACAGTCAGAATGAAAAACTGTTTTTT. The full variable domain, completed using reference TRBV7-6 and TRBJ1-4, is GAGVSQSPRYKVTKRGQDVALRCDPISGHVSLYWYRQALGQGPEFLTYFNYEAQQDKSGLPNDRFSAERPEGSISTLTIQRTEQRDSAMYRCASSSDSQNEKLFFGSGTQLSVL.

The gene calls are TRBV7-9 and TRBJ1-2; 7 bases are a match to TRBD1. The CDR3 has 15 residues. V lost 5 bases, J lost 6 bases, and 12 bases stayed unmatched. CDR1 SEHNR and CDR2 FQNEAQ come from the germline V gene (reference sequence). CDR3 amino acids: CASSPITPTGHGYTF. CDR3 coding DNA: TGTGCCAGCAGCCCGATTACCCCGACAGGGCATGGCTACACCTTC.

This chain links TRBV7-9 with TRBJ2-7, with unresolved D. With 4 bases removed from V and 0 bases from J, the gap between germline ends came to 13 bases. This CDR3 has 15 amino acids. Germline V gene sequence: CDR1 SEHNR, CDR2 FQNEAQ (reference sequence). The CDR3 loop is CASSSDGFISYEQYF. The CDR3 DNA reads TGTGCCAGCAGCTCGGACGGATTTATCTCCTACGAGCAGTACTTC.

This clone has just one count. The V call is TRBV6-5, the J call TRBJ2-5; 8 nucleotides align to TRBD1. The CDR3 sequence is 13 residues long. J gave up 5 bases and V 7 bases, and 6 bases lay outside the gene matches. Germline CDR1 and CDR2: MNHEY and SVGAGI. The CDR3 sequence: CASNRQGMETQYF. The CDR3 DNA reads as TGTGCCAGCAACCGACAGGGGATGGAGACCCAGTACTTC.

This clone was seen a handful of times. This chain connects TRBV11-2 to TRBJ2-7; D gene uncertain. Trimming pared 1 base from V and 0 bases from J, leaving 7 bases between. Per the germline V gene, CDR1 is SGHAT and CDR2 is FQNNGV. The length of the CDR3 is 14 residues. The CDR3 is CASSLGGGSYEQYF. As DNA, the CDR3 is TGTGCCAGCAGCTTAGGAGGCGGCTCCTACGAGCAGTACTTC.

This clone was counted between two and nine times. The V call is TRBV5-4, the J call TRBJ2-6; TRBD1 is a possible D gene (6 bases). The length of the CDR3 is 15 residues. The V gene lost 4 bases and the J gene lost 0 bases, with 8 bases spanning the gap. CDR1 SGHNT and CDR2 YYREEE come from the germline V gene (reference sequence). This CDR3 is CASSDRSSGANVLTF. The CDR3, as DNA: TGTGCCAGCAGCGACAGGAGCTCTGGGGCCAACGTCCTGACTTTC. Together with reference TRBV5-4 and TRBJ2-6, the CDR3 gives the full variable domain: ETGVTQSPTHLIKTRGQQVTLRCSSQSGHNTVSWYQQALGQGPQFIFQYYREEENGRGNFPPRFSGLQFPNYSSELNVNALELDDSALYLCASSDRSSGANVLTFGAGSRLTVL.

The chain has TRBV27 and TRBJ1-1, with 8 bases identical to TRBD1. The CDR3 runs to 16 residues. Germline values: CDR1 MNHEY, CDR2 SMNVEV (reference sequence). Germline trimming cut 7 bases from V and 2 bases from J; bases unmatched to any gene: 12. CDR3 DNA: TGTGCCAGCACCAACCCCTTGGACAGGGAAAACACTGAAGCTTTCTTT. Translation gives CASTNPLDRENTEAFF.

This chain's CDR3 is CAISAGPGQSSYEQYF. The CDR3 nucleotides are TGTGCCATCAGTGCCGGACCGGGACAAAGCTCCTACGAGCAGTACTTC. The chain is built from TRBV10-3 and TRBJ2-7, with D perhaps TRBD1 (6 bases). CDR3 length equals 16 residues. Trimming shortened V by 4 bases and J by 0 bases, and 16 bases separated the two germline ends. Germline V CDR1 and CDR2: ENHRY, SYGVKD.

V is TRBV10-3 and J is TRBJ2-7; 11 positions agree with TRBD1. Trimming took 6 bases from V and 5 from J; bases not matched to a gene: 6. The germline CDR1 and CDR2 sequences are ENHRY and SYGVKD. This CDR3 contains 14 residues. The CDR3 DNA follows: TGTGCCATCAGCTTCGGACAGGGGGCGCACGAGCAGTACTTC. Its translation is CAISFGQGAHEQYF.

This clone was counted a single time. The chain carries TRBV9 and TRBJ2-7, with D perhaps TRBD2 (6 bases). V was clipped by 4 bases and J by 4 bases, with 12 bases between them. Germline CDR1 is SGDLS and CDR2 is YYNGEE. The CDR3 loop spans 13 amino acids. The CDR3 spells CASSTSSGYEQYF. The DNA of the CDR3 is TGTGCCAGCAGCACCAGTAGCGGTTACGAGCAGTACTTC.

The chain is built from TRBV18 and TRBJ1-1; D possibly corresponds to TRBD1 (5 bases). The germline V gene encodes CDR1 KGHSH and CDR2 LQKENI. CDR3 length: 13 residues. V was shortened by 3 bases and J by 6 bases, with 11 bases between the two germline ends. CDR3 amino acids: CASSPARAAEAFF. The CDR3 nucleotides read TGTGCCAGCTCACCTGCCAGGGCCGCTGAAGCTTTCTTT.

The V call is TRBV13, the J call TRBJ1-1; D might be TRBD1 (5 bases). CDR1 and CDR2 (germline): PRHDT, FYEKMQ (reference sequence). Trimming shortened V by 5 bases and J by 3 bases, and 13 bases separated the two germline ends. CDR3 length: 14 residues. The CDR3 sequence: CASSPEGRHTEAFF. The DNA of the CDR3 is TGTGCCAGCAGCCCCGAGGGGCGGCACACTGAAGCTTTCTTT. The variable domain in full, with the rest retrieved from reference TRBV13 and TRBJ1-1, is AAGVIQSPRHLIKEKRETATLKCYPIPRHDTVYWYQQGPGQDPQFLISFYEKMQSDKGSIPDRFSAQQFSDYHSELNMSSLELGDSALYFCASSPEGRHTEAFFGQGTRLTVV.

The chain has TRBV5-4 and TRBJ2-2; 7 bases fit TRBD2. Trimming removed 0 bases from V and 7 bases from J; junction bases left unmatched: 18. The CDR3 sequence is 19 residues long. The germline V gene has CDR1 SGHNT and CDR2 YYREEE (reference sequence). CDR3 loop: CASSLDLWGGSETGGELFF. CDR3 sequence (DNA): TGTGCCAGCAGCTTGGATCTCTGGGGCGGGAGCGAGACTGGCGGGGAGCTGTTTTTT.

DNA of the CDR3: TGTGCCAGTAGTGGAGTTTCGGGCAATCAGCCCCAGCATTTT. Translated: CASSGVSGNQPQHF. The V and J genes are TRBV9 and TRBJ1-5; D call uncertain. The CDR3 has 14 amino acids. Deletions cut 8 bases from V and 2 bases from J, with 14 bases between. The germline V gene has CDR1 SGDLS and CDR2 YYNGEE.

The chain combines TRBV7-6 with TRBJ2-6; tentatively, D is TRBD2 (6 bases). Germline-derived CDR1 and CDR2 are SGHVS and FNYEAQ. The length of the CDR3 is 17 residues. Trimming removed 1 base at V and 0 bases at J, with 10 bases between. In nucleotides, the CDR3 is TGTGCCAGCAGCTTAGTTGCGGGAAGCTCTGGGGCCAACGTCCTGACTTTC. Translation gives CASSLVAGSSGANVLTF.

This clone occurred a few times. The chain recombines TRBV19 with TRBJ2-7; 13 nucleotides match TRBD2. CDR1 and CDR2 (germline): LNHDA, SQIVND (reference sequence). V gave up 1 base and J gave up 6 bases; unmatched junction bases: 3. The CDR3 runs 15 residues. CDR3 region: CASSIGTSGRSEQYF. CDR3 in DNA: TGTGCCAGTAGTATAGGGACTAGCGGGAGATCCGAGCAGTACTTC.

This clone was seen once. The chain carries TRBV20-1 and TRBJ1-3, with a possible D match to TRBD1 (5 bases). V shed 2 bases and J shed 8 bases, with 7 bases lying between them. The V gene's germline CDR1 is DFQATT and CDR2 SNEGSKA (reference sequence). This CDR3 region has 11 residues. The CDR3 region is CSARQGDTIYF. CDR3 coding DNA: TGCAGTGCTAGACAGGGTGACACCATATATTTT.